A selection of T cell receptor beta chains follows, all from one sample in a study of a mutant IDH1 vaccine in newly diagnosed glioma. The antigens for these receptors are not known. The table came from immunoSEQ multiplex PCR; TCRdb's copy has only in-frame clones and leaves some out. The top ten hold 0.6% to 0.95% of the sample, which has about 77,000 clones, around 85% seen once. The source material was PBMCs, sampled from a glioma patient whose treatment included an IDH1 peptide vaccine. These receptors were collected from a woman between 50 and 59 years old with glioma. CDR3s include the opening cysteine and the closing phenylalanine or tryptophan. D genes are given only for firm matches.

12 TRBJ1-1 TRBV19 TRBD1 CASTGGRAEAFF
13 TRBJ2-1 TRBV19 . CASSQVSYNEQFF
15 TRBJ2-1 TRBV9 TRBD2 CASSPSSGAYNEQFF
17 TRBJ2-5 TRBV7-2 TRBD2 CASSYSLAGDGQETQYF
18 TRBJ1-2 TRBV9 TRBD1 CASSAGPEEGRGDYGYTF
15 TRBJ2-2 TRBV7-9 TRBD2 CASSFSGRSPGELFF
16 TRBJ1-2 TRBV27 TRBD1 CASSLSRTGGTYGYTF
15 TRBJ2-7 TRBV28 TRBD1 CASSSGDRAAGEQYF
17 TRBJ2-7 TRBV11-2 TRBD2 CASSLAGSLAGYYEQYF
13 TRBJ2-1 TRBV27 . CASSPGRKNEQFF
14 TRBJ1-4 TRBV28 TRBD1 CASRPRGGWEKLFF
11 TRBJ1-2 TRBV20-1 . CSASRLTGYTF
15 TRBJ1-1 TRBV5-4 TRBD1 CASSNPGQVNTEAFF
13 TRBJ2-4 TRBV11-3 . CASSLDAKNIQYF
16 TRBJ2-2 TRBV27 . CASSFRGRGNTGELFF
13 TRBJ2-7 TRBV7-9 . CASKGTVSYEQYF
12 TRBJ1-1 TRBV28 . CASSIGTLEAFF
14 TRBJ2-7 TRBV11-2 TRBD2 CASSSTSGTYEQYF
17 TRBJ2-5 TRBV2 . CASSDGRGRTPAETQYF
16 TRBJ2-1 TRBV10-1 . CASSEKQGRTYNEQFF
15 TRBJ1-4 TRBV6-5 . CASTLAWGANEKLFF
13 TRBJ1-6 TRBV28 . CASSLGGGSPLHF
15 TRBJ2-3 TRBV30 TRBD2 CAWSVASGRADTQYF
12 TRBJ2-5 TRBV2 . CASMRDEETQYF
14 TRBJ2-3 TRBV5-1 TRBD2 CASSPGTITDTQYF
14 TRBJ2-2 TRBV7-3 . CASSTSGVAGELFF
11 TRBJ1-1 TRBV7-2 . CASGRYTEAFF
14 . TRBV5-1 TRBD1 CASSPGTDLYEQYF
16 TRBJ1-2 TRBV27 . CASSFGAGAAAVGYTF
14 TRBJ1-1 TRBV6-5 TRBD1 CASIGRGQGTEAFF
11 TRBJ1-2 TRBV30 . CAWSVGGLCTF
14 TRBJ1-2 TRBV30 TRBD1 CACFTGGSNYGYTF
17 TRBJ2-3 TRBV5-1 TRBD2 CASSFGTSGLSTDTQYF
16 TRBJ2-1 TRBV5-1 TRBD2 CASSPGLAGGRNEQFF
15 TRBJ1-6 TRBV10-3 . CATGGASSYNSPLHF
13 TRBJ1-2 TRBV28 . CASSFWSFYGYTF
15 TRBJ1-2 TRBV7-9 TRBD1 CASSLDGQGVDGYTF
14 TRBJ1-2 TRBV9 . CASSVGGEEYGYTF
15 TRBJ2-7 TRBV5-6 TRBD2 CASSLRGTRSAEQYF
15 TRBJ2-3 TRBV7-3 . CASSLGTTPYDTQYF
14 TRBJ1-2 TRBV11-2 . CASSLMEGKYGYTF